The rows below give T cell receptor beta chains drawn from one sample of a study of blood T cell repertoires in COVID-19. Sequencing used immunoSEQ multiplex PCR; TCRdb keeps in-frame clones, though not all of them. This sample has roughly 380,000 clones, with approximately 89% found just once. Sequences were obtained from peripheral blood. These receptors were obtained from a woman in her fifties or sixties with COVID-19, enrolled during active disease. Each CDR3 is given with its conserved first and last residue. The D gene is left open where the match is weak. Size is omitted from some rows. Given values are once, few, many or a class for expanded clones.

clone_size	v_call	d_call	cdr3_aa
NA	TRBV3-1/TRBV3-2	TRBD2	CASSQAPGLAGKYEQYF
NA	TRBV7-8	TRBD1	CASSLQQGSRYEQYF
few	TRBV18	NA	CASSSTVVGDTQYF
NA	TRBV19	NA	CASKYAGLGQPQHF
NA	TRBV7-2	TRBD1	CASSRGHTGGTEAFF
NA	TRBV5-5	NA	CASNLGTIRGGYTF
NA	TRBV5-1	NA	CANPSGRQGNQPQHF
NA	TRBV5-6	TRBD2	CASSLMVAGSTDTQYF
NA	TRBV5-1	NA	CASSVWGAVEQFF
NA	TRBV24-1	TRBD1	CATSDPGQGGYTF
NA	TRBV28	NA	CASSSLGQGINYGYTF
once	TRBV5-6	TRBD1	CASSLGQGVYGYTF
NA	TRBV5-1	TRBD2	CASSLRGGLYEQYF
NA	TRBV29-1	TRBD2	CSVEGNSGGSYNEQFF
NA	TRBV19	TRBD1	CASTPGDRDWGAFF
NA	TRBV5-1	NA	CASSLHGTDTQYF
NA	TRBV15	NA	CATSRDSVTEAFF
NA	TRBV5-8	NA	CASSLSRGAYGYTF
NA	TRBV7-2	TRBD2	CASQRWWSGSSTDTQYF
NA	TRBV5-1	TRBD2	CASSRLAGNTGELFF
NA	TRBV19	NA	CASSSSPSGGAEAFF
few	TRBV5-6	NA	CASSFTENTEAFF
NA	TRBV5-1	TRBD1	CASSWDRDYGYTF
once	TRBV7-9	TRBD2	CASSLKGRADTQYF
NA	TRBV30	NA	CAWSSNYGYTF
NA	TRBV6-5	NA	CAINQGYEQYF
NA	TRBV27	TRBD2	CASSGGTGTSGDPSYNEQFF
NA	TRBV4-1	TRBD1	CASSRGRGQGDYEQYF
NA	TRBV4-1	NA	CASRGGADYNEQFF
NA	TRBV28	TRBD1	CASTEGGQGSSYGYTF
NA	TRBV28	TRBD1	CASSPRGYAGELFF
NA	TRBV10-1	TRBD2	CASSSTSGGPAKNIQYF
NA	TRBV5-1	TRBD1	CASSARQGRQETQYF
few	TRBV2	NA	CASSVRGFETQYF
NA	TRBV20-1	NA	CSALRGDTQYF
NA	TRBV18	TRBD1	CASSPLRDRAGNTIYF
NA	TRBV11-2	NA	CASSFGGAYGYTF
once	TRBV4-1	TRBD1	CASSPRRGRRDSPNTGELFF
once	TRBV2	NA	CASSDNTGLNSPLHF
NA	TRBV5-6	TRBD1	CASSFRDRHYEQYF
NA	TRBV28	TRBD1	CASSFYQGASTEAFF
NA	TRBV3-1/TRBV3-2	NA	CASSQGRRFLATDTQYF
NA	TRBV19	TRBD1	CANPWDRSSYEQYF
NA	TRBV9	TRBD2	CASSVVAGETDTQYF
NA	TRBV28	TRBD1	CASSLGQGQLGHGELFF
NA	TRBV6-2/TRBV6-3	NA	CASSYSRSGPPSTDTQYF
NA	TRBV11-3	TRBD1	CASSLKGIGTERYDQPQHF
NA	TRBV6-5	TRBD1	CASSRDRVATEAFF
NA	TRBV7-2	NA	CASSLRPGFTGELFF
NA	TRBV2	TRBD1	CASSTPGTVSEQFF
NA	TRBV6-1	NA	CASSDQQGTSTDTQYF
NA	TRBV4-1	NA	CASSPFTGSSYEQYF